The 13 T cell receptor beta chains listed next were all sequenced from one sample in a study of persistence of HIV-infected CD4 T cells. The antigens for these receptors are not known. The immunoSEQ assay was version 4, run in survey mode. Clones were sequenced by immunoSEQ multiplex PCR, and TCRdb holds only the in-frame ones, with some missing. The sample records just under 65,000 clones, roughly 77% being singletons. Cells were stimulated with overlapping HIV-1 Gag 15-mer peptides. CD40L/CD69 double-negative CD45RO-high memory CD4+ T cells were collected. This specimen consisted of CD4+ T cells sorted from PBMCs after roughly 18-hour stimulation, obtained from a patient who received antiretroviral therapy. The source of these receptors is an adult man with HIV who was CMV-seropositive.

The chain employs TRBV7-3 and TRBJ2-2; 9 bases agree with TRBD1. The CDR3 covers 17 residues. The V and J ends lost 2 bases and 2 bases, in that order; junction bases with no gene match: 6. Germline V gene sequence: CDR1 SGHTA, CDR2 FQGTGA. The CDR3 spells CASSLVQTGGNTGELFF. The CDR3 nucleotides are TGTGCCAGCAGCTTAGTTCAAACAGGGGGCAACACCGGGGAGCTGTTTTTT.

The chain carries TRBV28 and TRBJ1-3; D call uncertain. The V end was cut by 3 bases, the J end by 0 bases, with 9 bases between. Germline values: CDR1 MDHEN, CDR2 SYDVKM. CDR3 size: 15 residues. Here the CDR3 DNA reads TGTGCCAGCAGTTTGACGGTCAGCTCTGGAAACACCATATATTTT. Protein sequence: CASSLTVSSGNTIYF. The full variable domain, completed using reference TRBV28 and TRBJ1-3, is DVKVTQSSRYLVKRTGEKVFLECVQDMDHENMFWYRQDPGLGLRLIYFSYDVKMKEKGDIPEGYSVSREKKERFSLILESASTNQTSMYLCASSLTVSSGNTIYFGEGSWLTVV.

The rearrangement links TRBV19 to TRBJ1-5; a possible D gene is TRBD1 (5 bases). Trimming left V 7 bases short and J 2 bases short, with 18 bases between. Germline assignment: CDR1 LNHDA and CDR2 SQIVND (reference sequence). There are 16 residues in the CDR3. This CDR3 reads CASTPQGRMGNQPQHF. DNA for the CDR3: TGTGCCAGTACCCCCCAGGGAAGAATGGGCAATCAGCCCCAGCATTTT.

CDR3 loop: CSVGQQGASTDTQYF. CDR3 bases: TGCAGCGTTGGACAACAGGGGGCTAGCACAGATACGCAGTATTTT. The chain carries TRBV29-1 and TRBJ2-3; 9 bases are a match to TRBD1. CDR3 size: 15 residues. Germline CDR1 reads SQVTM; CDR2 reads ANQGSEA. With V trimmed by 4 bases and J by 0 bases, 5 bases remained unmatched.

This rearrangement joins TRBV19 to TRBJ1-4; no reliable D call. Trimming removed 9 bases at V and 3 bases at J, with 11 bases between. This CDR3 is 13 amino acids long. Germline CDR1 reads LNHDA; CDR2 reads SQIVND (reference sequence). CDR3 loop: CASTPLANEKLFF. CDR3 in DNA: TGTGCCAGCACACCCTTGGCTAATGAAAAACTGTTTTTT.

This clone was found a few times. The chain recombines TRBV6-1 with TRBJ1-2, with D uncertain. The CDR3 is 12 residues long. Trimming took off 2 bases at V and 3 bases at J, with 4 bases between the two ends. In germline, CDR1 is MNHNS, CDR2 SASEGT. Here the CDR3 DNA reads TGTGCCAGCAGTGAAATCGACTATGGCTACACCTTC. This codes for CASSEIDYGYTF.

This clone was picked up one time. The chain has TRBV4-1 and TRBJ2-7, with D uncertain. This CDR3 is built from 15 residues. CDR1 is MGHRA, CDR2 YSYEKL, per germline. V was cut by 0 bases and J by 0 bases, with 9 bases left in between. The CDR3 bases are TGCGCCAGCAGCCAAGATACCCTAGACTCCTACGAGCAGTACTTC. It encodes CASSQDTLDSYEQYF.

A few counts support this clone. The chain has TRBV7-9 and TRBJ1-2, with D possibly TRBD1 on 6 matching bases. Germline V gives CDR1 SEHNR, CDR2 FQNEAQ (reference sequence). The CDR3 loop spans 13 amino acids. The ends were cut back, 5 bases at V and 4 bases at J, with 11 bases in the middle. As DNA, the CDR3 is TGTGCCAGCAGCGCCGACAGGTTCTATGGCTACACCTTC. Translation gives CASSADRFYGYTF.

The chain has TRBV12-5 and TRBJ1-6, with TRBD1 as a possible D gene (6 bases). The CDR3 is 15 residues long. Per the germline V gene, CDR1 is LGHNT and CDR2 is FRNRAP. V lost 4 bases, J lost 9 bases, and 16 bases lay in between. This CDR3 is CASGSSRETGSPLHF. CDR3 DNA sequence: TGTGCTAGTGGTTCTTCTAGGGAGACAGGTTCACCCCTCCACTTT.

V is TRBV4-2 and J is TRBJ2-1; perhaps TRBD2 as D (5 bases). Germline V CDR1 and CDR2: LGHNA, YNFKEQ. V was trimmed by 0 bases and J by 0 bases, leaving 18 bases between them. The CDR3 extends over 19 amino acids. Here the CDR3 DNA reads TGTGCCAGCAGCCAAGATCTGGCCCCGGCGGGCAGCTCCTACAATGAGCAGTTCTTC. Translating gives CASSQDLAPAGSSYNEQFF.

The chain has TRBV28 and TRBJ1-2; 8 positions match TRBD1. This CDR3 contains 13 residues. With V trimmed by 1 base and J by 5 bases, 0 bases remained unmatched. Germline loops: CDR1 MDHEN, CDR2 SYDVKM. The DNA for the CDR3 is TGTGCCAGCAGTTTATACAGGGGGTATGGCTACACCTTC. Translated, it gives CASSLYRGYGYTF.

This chain joins TRBV29-1 and TRBJ1-6, with D perhaps TRBD1 (6 bases). The CDR3 has 11 residues. V lost 6 bases to trimming and J lost 9 bases, with 9 bases between them. Per the germline V gene, CDR1 is SQVTM and CDR2 is ANQGSEA. The CDR3 region has the DNA TGCAGCGTACAGGGATGTTCACCCCTCCACTTT. Translating it yields CSVQGCSPLHF.

The chain uses TRBV14 and TRBJ1-1; the D gene is possibly TRBD1 (5 bases). Trimming removed 0 bases from V and 1 base from J, with 15 bases in between. This CDR3 comprises 17 residues. The germline V gene has CDR1 SGHDN and CDR2 FVKESK. CDR3 DNA: TGTGCCAGCAGCCAAGATGGAGAGGGACGGACGAACACTGAAGCTTTCTTT. Amino acid sequence: CASSQDGEGRTNTEAFF. Together with reference TRBV14 and TRBJ1-1, the CDR3 gives the full variable domain: EAGVTQFPSHSVIEKGQTVTLRCDPISGHDNLYWYRRVMGKEIKFLLHFVKESKQDESGMPNNRFLAERTGGTYSTLKVQPAELEDSGVYFCASSQDGEGRTNTEAFFGQGTRLTVV.